The 20 T cell receptor beta chains below come from one sample, sequenced in a study of shared clonotypes between healthy human individuals. Assay: immunoSEQ multiplex PCR; the TCRdb copy retains only in-frame clones and omits some. The repertoire holds some 1.5 million clones, approximately 98% seen once, with about 0.4% in the top ten. Sequenced: naive CD4+ T cells sorted from blood. Indicated subset: CD45RA+ positively selected. The receptors derive from a man under 40 in good health.

The chain joins TRBV9 to TRBJ2-7; a possible D gene is TRBD1 (6 bases). CDR1 and CDR2 (germline): SGDLS, YYNGEE. CDR3 length equals 16 residues. Trimming cost V 3 bases and J 2 bases, with 18 bases left between them. As DNA, the CDR3 is TGTGCCAGCAGCGAGAGGGCCAGGGGAAATACCTACGAGCAGTACTTC. It is translated as CASSERARGNTYEQYF. The variable domain in full, with the rest retrieved from reference TRBV9 and TRBJ2-7, is DSGVTQTPKHLITATGQRVTLRCSPRSGDLSVYWYQQSLDQGLQFLIQYYNGEERAKGNILERFSAQQFPDLHSELNLSSLELGDSALYFCASSERARGNTYEQYFGPGTRLTVT.

This chain joins TRBV7-2 and TRBJ2-7; 9 bases line up with TRBD1. CDR1 and CDR2 from the germline V gene are SGHTA and FQGNSA. V shed 5 bases, J shed 4 bases, and the junction held 21 bases outside the gene matches. The CDR3 totals 19 residues. CDR3 in amino acids: CASSRYPPRPGQGIYEQYF. The CDR3 DNA sequence: TGTGCCAGCAGCCGATATCCCCCTAGACCGGGACAGGGAATATACGAGCAGTACTTC.

The V gene is TRBV28, the J gene TRBJ2-7; TRBD1 agrees at 9 bases. The CDR3 loop spans 16 amino acids. The V segment lost 4 bases and the J segment 3 bases; nucleotides outside the gene matches: 10. Germline loops: CDR1 MDHEN, CDR2 SYDVKM. CDR3 region: CASSSLPGQGYYEQYF. CDR3 sequence (DNA): TGTGCCAGCAGTTCGTTACCCGGACAGGGGTACTACGAGCAGTACTTC.

This sequence joins TRBV28 and TRBJ2-7; D is possibly TRBD1 (6 bases). In germline, CDR1 is MDHEN, CDR2 SYDVKM. The length of the CDR3 is 14 residues. V lost 1 base and J lost 3, with 10 bases in between. DNA for the CDR3: TGTGCCAGCAGTTTATCCTCAGGGGACTACGAGCAGTACTTC. This sequence encodes CASSLSSGDYEQYF.

The rearrangement joins TRBV9 to TRBJ2-1; D remains unclear. The V gene's germline CDR1 is SGDLS and CDR2 YYNGEE. With 0 bases removed from V and 4 bases from J, the gap between germline ends came to 14 bases. There are 16 residues in the CDR3. Here the CDR3 DNA reads TGTGCCAGCAGCGTAGGAGTCAGCCTGAGATACAATGAGCAGTTCTTC. It yields the protein CASSVGVSLRYNEQFF.

The chain carries TRBV11-2 and TRBJ2-7; D uncertain. Trimming shortened V by 3 bases and J by 0 bases, and 12 bases separated the two germline ends. The CDR3 has 15 amino acids. Per germline, CDR1 SGHAT and CDR2 FQNNGV. In DNA form, the CDR3 reads TGTGCCAGCAGCTTTGTTACAGTCCGCTCCTACGAGCAGTACTTC. Its protein product is CASSFVTVRSYEQYF.

The chain carries TRBV14 and TRBJ1-5, with D perhaps matching TRBD1 (5 bases). The CDR3 has 16 amino acids. Germline assignment: CDR1 SGHDN and CDR2 FVKESK. The ends were cut back, 4 bases at V and 3 bases at J, with 16 bases in the middle. CDR3 protein: CASSPLGPTFNQPQHF. CDR3 coding DNA: TGTGCCAGCAGCCCCTTGGGACCGACCTTCAATCAGCCCCAGCATTTT.

This sequence joins TRBV5-4 and TRBJ2-2; perhaps TRBD2 as D (6 bases). This CDR3 region has 16 residues. The germline CDR1 and CDR2 sequences are SGHNT and YYREEE (reference sequence). Between the trimmed V and J ends, which lost 4 bases and 6 bases, there was a span of 19 bases. DNA of the CDR3: TGTGCCAGCAGCGTGATGACTAGAAGTCTTTCCGGGGAGCTGTTTTTT. Its translation: CASSVMTRSLSGELFF.

The chain joins TRBV5-1 to TRBJ2-7, with 15 bases matching TRBD2. CDR1 and CDR2 from the germline V gene are SGHRS and YFSETQ. With 0 bases clipped from V and 5 bases from J, the junction kept 6 bases outside the gene matches. The CDR3 is 17 amino acids. In DNA form, the CDR3 reads TGCGCCAGCAGCTTGGGGACTAGCGGGAGGGCCGGGGACGAGCAGTACTTC. This gives the protein CASSLGTSGRAGDEQYF. Complete variable domain (other parts from reference TRBV5-1 and TRBJ2-7): KAGVTQTPRYLIKTRGQQVTLSCSPISGHRSVSWYQQTPGQGLQFLFEYFSETQRNKGNFPGRFSGRQFSNSRSEMNVSTLELGDSALYLCASSLGTSGRAGDEQYFGPGTRLTVT.

This sequence joins TRBV5-4 and TRBJ2-3; D possibly corresponds to TRBD2 (6 bases). This CDR3 is built from 14 residues. V lost 4 bases to trimming and J lost 2 bases, with 11 bases between them. Looked up from germline, CDR1 is SGHNT and CDR2 is YYREEE (reference sequence). CDR3 region: CASSAGLITDTQYF. DNA for the CDR3: TGTGCCAGCAGCGCGGGACTGATCACAGATACGCAGTATTTT.

With regard to this clone: Other DNA sequences from this sample encode an identical CDR3 as well. V gene TRBV28 combines with J gene TRBJ2-1, with D uncertain. The V and J ends lost 1 base and 7 bases respectively, with 5 bases between them. The germline CDR1 and CDR2 sequences are MDHEN and SYDVKM. CDR3 length equals 12 residues. In DNA form, the CDR3 reads TGTGCCAGCAGTTTATTGCGGAATGAGCAGTTCTTC. Protein product: CASSLLRNEQFF.

The chain combines TRBV30 with TRBJ1-3; D is unclear. The ends were cut back, 5 bases at V and 0 bases at J, with 8 bases in the middle. Per the germline V gene, CDR1 is GTSNPN and CDR2 is SVGIG (reference sequence). This CDR3 is built from 13 residues. The CDR3, as DNA: TGTGCCTGGTCCTTGAACTCTGGAAACACCATATATTTT. Encoded protein: CAWSLNSGNTIYF.

This clone was detected once. The V call is TRBV6-1, the J call TRBJ1-2, with TRBD1 matching 9 bases. The CDR3 has 15 amino acids. V was clipped by 3 bases and J by 8 bases; unmatched bases: 10. Germline V gene data show CDR1 as MNHNS and CDR2 as SASEGT. CDR3 sequence reads: CASSEWTGAPWGYTF. CDR3 sequence (DNA): TGTGCCAGCAGTGAGTGGACAGGGGCCCCCTGGGGCTACACCTTC.

The chain couples TRBV30 to TRBJ2-4; possibly TRBD1 for D (6 bases). This CDR3 is built from 16 residues. Germline V gives CDR1 GTSNPN, CDR2 SVGIG (reference sequence). V lost 3 bases to trimming and J lost 2 bases, with 17 bases between them. The CDR3 DNA reads TGTGCCTGGAGGGGGAGACAGGCGTCAACCAAAAACATTCAGTACTTC. Its translation is CAWRGRQASTKNIQYF. Full variable domain (missing parts from reference TRBV30 and TRBJ2-4): SQTIHQWPATLVQPVGSPLSLECTVEGTSNPNLYWYRQAAGRGLQLLFYSVGIGQISSEVPQNLSASRPQDRQFILSSKKLLLSDSGFYLCAWRGRQASTKNIQYFGAGTRLSVL.

The gene calls are TRBV5-4 and TRBJ2-7, with D possibly TRBD1 on 7 matching bases. V gave up 3 bases and J gave up 11 bases, with 18 bases separating them. The CDR3 runs to 13 residues. Germline V gives CDR1 SGHNT, CDR2 YYREEE (reference sequence). The DNA for the CDR3 is TGTGCCAGCAGCTCCGGGGGACAGCCGAGGGAGTACTTC. Residues: CASSSGGQPREYF.

The V gene is TRBV29-1, the J gene TRBJ2-7, with 10 nucleotides matching TRBD2. V lost 4 bases, J lost 5 bases, and 14 bases stayed unmatched. This CDR3 is built from 16 residues. CDR1 SQVTM and CDR2 ANQGSEA come from the germline V gene. The CDR3 DNA is TGCAGCGTTGTGTTCGGACAGAGGACTAGCGGAAACGAGCAGTACTTC. Amino acids: CSVVFGQRTSGNEQYF.

The chain is built from TRBV18 and TRBJ1-1; D is possibly TRBD1 (5 bases). Germline V gene data show CDR1 as KGHSH and CDR2 as LQKENI. This CDR3 contains 15 residues. Trimming removed 1 base at V and 1 base at J, with 10 bases between. The CDR3 region has the DNA TGTGCCAGCTCACCACGGGAGAGGGGGAACACTGAAGCTTTCTTT. It translates to CASSPRERGNTEAFF.

J is TRBJ2-1 and V is TRBV10-3, with a tentative D call TRBD2 (5 bases). Germline CDR1 and CDR2: ENHRY and SYGVKD. The V gene lost 7 bases and the J gene lost 7 bases, with 17 bases spanning the gap. The CDR3 spans 14 residues. The CDR3 spells CAINAEPPGNEQFF. The DNA for the CDR3 is TGTGCCATCAATGCTGAACCCCCGGGAAATGAGCAGTTCTTC.

The J gene is TRBJ1-2, the V gene TRBV9, with unresolved D. V lost 3 bases and J lost 6, with 18 bases in between. The germline V gene has CDR1 SGDLS and CDR2 YYNGEE. This CDR3 region has 15 residues. CDR3 loop: CASSAAPNTLDGYTF. CDR3 DNA: TGTGCCAGCAGCGCTGCCCCAAATACCCTGGATGGCTACACCTTC.

Here the CDR3 reads CASSPLRTGANQPQHF. CDR3 coding DNA: TGTGCCAGCAGCCCCTTGCGGACGGGCGCTAATCAGCCCCAGCATTTT. This chain connects TRBV7-9 to TRBJ1-5, with D unresolved. CDR1 and CDR2 from the germline V gene are SEHNR and FQNEAQ (reference sequence). V was clipped by 5 bases and J by 4 bases, with 18 bases between them. The CDR3 consists of 16 residues. Drawing the rest from reference TRBV7-9 and TRBJ1-5, the complete variable domain is DTGVSQNPRHKITKRGQNVTFRCDPISEHNRLYWYRQTLGQGPEFLTYFQNEAQLEKSRLLSDRFSAERPKGSFSTLEIQRTEQGDSAMYLCASSPLRTGANQPQHFGDGTRLSIL.